This TCR beta chain was captured by sequencing in a study of CD8 T cells in Susac syndrome. TEMRA cells were FACS-enriched, unlike CD8+ and CD4+ T cells, which were negatively isolated. Reverse transcription of roughly 0.5 to 1 ug RNA was carried out with random hexamers. One entry per CDR3 protein results from TCRdb running MiXCR on the immunoSEQ multiplex PCR reads. Of some 260,000 distinct CDR3 sequences in the sample, approximately 84% were seen once. Germline CDR1 reads SNHLY; CDR2 reads FYNNEI. With 10 bases clipped from V and 1 base from J, the junction kept 6 bases outside the gene matches. The CDR3 runs to 13 residues.

The receptor was derived from a human donor with multiple sclerosis. The sequencing sample was made of CD8+ T cells from PBMCs. V usage is TRBV2 and J usage is TRBJ1-1; 7 bases map to TRBD1. The CDR3 sequence: CATSRTGNTEAFF. The CDR3 nucleotides read TGTGCCACCTCGAGGACAGGGAACACTGAAGCTTTCTTT.